The sample holds one count of the clone carrying this TCR beta chain. This entry comes from a study of blood T cell repertoires in COVID-19. About the research overall: Sample material is recorded as cDNA or gDNA derived from T cells, B-cell-depleted T cells, or PBMCs.

Participant age was roughly 18 to 89 years, and participants resided in approximately 25 US areas. Cohorts were based on clinical histories the participants reported. Per the study methods: Nucleated cell number was recorded as an estimate derived from reference gene primer amplification. Clones were sequenced by immunoSEQ multiplex PCR, and TCRdb holds only the in-frame ones, with some missing. V and J calls and clone size come straight from that table; D and trimming were deduced from the DNA. Here the sample spans 200,000 to 250,000 clones, about four fifths being singletons. The TCR sequence derives from a man aged 60 to 75 who had recovered from COVID-19. The material sequenced was PBMCs or T cells enriched from blood (not recorded which).

Here the CDR3 reads CASSYSGGGRGETQYF. The CDR3 DNA is TGTGCCAGCAGTTACTCTGGAGGTGGGCGGGGAGAGACCCAGTACTTC. The chain carries TRBV6-5 and TRBJ2-5, with D perhaps TRBD2 (6 bases). Germline V lookup: CDR1 MNHEY, CDR2 SVGAGI. Trimming removed 0 bases from V and 4 bases from J, with 15 bases in between. The CDR3 covers 16 residues.